Listed here are 20 T cell receptor beta chains from one sample, sequenced in a study of shared clonotypes between healthy human individuals. Profiled with immunoSEQ multiplex PCR; TCRdb holds only in-frame clones, not every one. This table has approximately 810,000 clones, 90% to 95% appearing once. Naive CD8 cells were CD45RO-negative, positively selected for CCR7, excluding terminally differentiated effector memory CD45RA+ cells. Material for sequencing was naive CD8+ T cells sorted from blood. The receptors come from a man between 25 and 39 years old in good health.

The J gene is TRBJ2-3, the V gene TRBV6-1; D gene uncertain. There are 11 residues in the CDR3. The ends were cut back, 6 bases at V and 4 bases at J, with 5 bases in the middle. Germline lookup yields CDR1 MNHNS and CDR2 SASEGT. In DNA, the CDR3 is TGTGCCAGCAGGGGCGCAGATACGCAGTATTTT. Translating it yields CASRGADTQYF.

This chain joins TRBV9 and TRBJ2-6; D gene ambiguous. CDR1 is SGDLS and CDR2 is YYNGEE in the germline V gene. Trimming cost V 10 bases and J 2 bases, with 4 bases left between them. The CDR3 totals 11 residues. CDR3: CASAGANVLTF. Written as DNA, the CDR3 is TGTGCCTCCGCTGGGGCCAACGTCCTGACTTTC.

With regard to this clone: Germline is not matched at one junction end, which may reflect a read error. The chain couples TRBV23-1 to TRBJ2-1, with D possibly TRBD2 on 7 matching bases. TRBV23-1 is annotated as an ORF whose role is uncertain. This CDR3 comprises 13 residues. The CDR3 here is CASSQRPQGGALF. CDR3 nucleotide sequence: TGCGCCAGCAGTCAACGACCACAGGGAGGGGCGCTCTTC.

The chain couples TRBV21-1 to TRBJ2-5; TRBD1 was called by the table and not checked on the DNA. TRBV21-1 is an annotated pseudogene. The CDR3 is 15 residues long. The CDR3 loop is CASSKAPQVSETQYF. As DNA, the CDR3 is TGTGCCAGCAGCAAAGCGCCACAGGTTTCAGAGACCCAGTACTTC.

J is TRBJ2-7 and V is TRBV7-2; the match to TRBD2 covers 12 bases. CDR1 and CDR2 from the germline V gene are SGHTA and FQGNSA. With V trimmed by 5 bases and J by 4 bases, 12 bases remained unmatched. The CDR3 runs 17 residues. The CDR3, as DNA: TGTGCCAGCAGCGTCCAGACCGGGACTAGCGGGTTTTACGAGCAGTACTTC. Translating it yields CASSVQTGTSGFYEQYF.

The rearrangement uses TRBV7-9 and TRBJ2-7; tentative D call: TRBD2 (6 bases). Per germline, CDR1 SEHNR and CDR2 FQNEAQ (reference sequence). V lost 5 bases and J 2 bases, leaving 19 bases between the germline ends. The CDR3 totals 16 residues. Written as DNA, the CDR3 is TGTGCCAGCAGCCCCCCTCCCCCGGGAGAGGCCTACGAGCAGTACTTC. Translated, it gives CASSPPPPGEAYEQYF.

The chain joins TRBV7-9 to TRBJ2-2; D is unresolved. With 5 bases removed from V and 4 bases from J, the gap between germline ends came to 14 bases. CDR3 size: 15 residues. Germline lookup yields CDR1 SEHNR and CDR2 FQNEAQ (reference sequence). For the CDR3, the DNA is TGTGCCAGCAGCCCCATGGGGATATCCACCGGGGAGCTGTTTTTT. This sequence encodes CASSPMGISTGELFF.

The CDR3 sequence is CATSGTRYEQYF. The CDR3 DNA sequence: TGTGCCACCTCCGGGACCCGGTACGAGCAGTACTTC. V is TRBV2 and J is TRBJ2-7; D may match TRBD1 or TRBD2 (5 bases each). CDR1 and CDR2 (germline): SNHLY, FYNNEI. V shed 10 bases and J shed 4 bases, with 14 bases lying between them. This CDR3 is 12 amino acids long.

The chain uses TRBV4-1 and TRBJ1-3; no clear D gene. Germline V gene data show CDR1 as MGHRA and CDR2 as YSYEKL. The CDR3 extends over 18 amino acids. The germline V and J ends were trimmed by 4 bases and 0 bases, with 19 bases remaining between them. The CDR3 loop is CASSPYSWEESSGNTIYF. Written as DNA, the CDR3 is TGCGCCAGCAGCCCATACAGTTGGGAGGAGAGCTCTGGAAACACCATATATTTT.

This clone has more than one count but fewer than ten. The chain couples TRBV9 to TRBJ2-5; 14 nucleotides match TRBD2. This CDR3 spans 16 amino acids. V was clipped by 3 bases and J by 7 bases; unmatched bases: 8. The V gene's germline CDR1 is SGDLS and CDR2 YYNGEE. CDR3 sequence: CASSGTTSGRVGTQYF. CDR3 nucleotide sequence: TGTGCCAGCAGCGGAACGACTAGCGGGAGGGTAGGGACCCAGTACTTC.

The chain carries TRBV7-6 and TRBJ1-3; the D is unclear. This CDR3 region has 13 residues. CDR1 SGHVS and CDR2 FNYEAQ come from the germline V gene. Trimming stripped 7 bases from V and 0 bases from J, with 7 bases between. CDR3: CASKWISGNTIYF. As DNA, the CDR3 is TGTGCCAGCAAGTGGATCTCTGGAAACACCATATATTTT.

This chain joins TRBV6-1 and TRBJ2-5; maybe TRBD2 (5 bases). The CDR3 runs 14 residues. Germline CDR1 is MNHNS and CDR2 is SASEGT. With 7 bases removed from V and 4 bases from J, the gap between germline ends came to 16 bases. The CDR3 region has the DNA TGTGCCAGCACCTCGGGGTCGCTAGGAGAGACCCAGTACTTC. This sequence encodes CASTSGSLGETQYF.

The chain carries TRBV5-4 and TRBJ2-5; 15 nucleotides match TRBD2. CDR3 length: 18 amino acids. Germline V lookup: CDR1 SGHNT, CDR2 YYREEE (reference sequence). The V segment lost 3 bases and the J segment 5 bases; nucleotides outside the gene matches: 11. CDR3 sequence reads: CASSWGLAGGHLSETQYF. The CDR3 DNA reads TGTGCCAGCAGCTGGGGACTAGCGGGAGGACACCTCAGTGAGACCCAGTACTTC.

This clone was seen a single time. The V call is TRBV7-2, the J call TRBJ2-7, with TRBD2 as a possible D gene (6 bases). The CDR3 covers 15 residues. Germline CDR1 is SGHTA and CDR2 is FQGNSA. Trimming removed 8 bases at V and 5 bases at J, with 22 bases between. The CDR3 spells CASAIRETVGDEQYF. CDR3 DNA sequence: TGTGCCAGCGCCATCCGGGAGACGGTTGGGGACGAGCAGTACTTC. The variable domain in full, completed from reference TRBV7-2 and TRBJ2-7, reads GAGVSQSPSNKVTEKGKDVELRCDPISGHTALYWYRQSLGQGLEFLIYFQGNSAPDKSGLPSDRFSAERTGGSVSTLTIQRTQQEDSAVYLCASAIRETVGDEQYFGPGTRLTVT.

The rearrangement joins TRBV30 to TRBJ2-5; D remains unclear. The CDR3 is 13 amino acids. CDR1 GTSNPN and CDR2 SVGIG come from the germline V gene (reference sequence). V was cut by 2 bases and J by 5 bases, with 12 bases left in between. CDR3 in amino acids: CAWSISVLETQYF. The CDR3, as DNA: TGTGCCTGGAGTATCTCCGTTCTGGAGACCCAGTACTTC.

The V gene is TRBV5-1, the J gene TRBJ2-7, with TRBD1 identical over 7 bases. This CDR3 is built from 14 residues. Losses at the gene ends were 7 bases for V and 0 bases for J; bases not matched to a gene: 7. In germline, CDR1 is SGHRS, CDR2 YFSETQ. The CDR3 region is CASGPWTGSYEQYF. The CDR3, as DNA: TGCGCCAGCGGACCGTGGACAGGCTCCTACGAGCAGTACTTC.

This clone occurred once. This chain uses TRBV6-5 with TRBJ2-1; TRBD2 matches 10 bases. J gave up 6 bases and V 5 bases, and 7 bases lay outside the gene matches. Per the germline V gene, CDR1 is MNHEY and CDR2 is SVGAGI. This CDR3 region has 15 residues. Here the CDR3 reads CASSRSSGSFNEQFF. The CDR3 DNA is TGTGCCAGCAGTCGGTCTAGCGGGAGTTTCAATGAGCAGTTCTTC.

The count of this clone is one. The V and J genes are TRBV27 and TRBJ2-3; 8 bases align to TRBD2. This CDR3 region has 16 residues. The germline V gene has CDR1 MNHEY and CDR2 SMNVEV (reference sequence). V was pared by 1 base and J by 3 bases, with 6 bases of the junction left unmatched. CDR3: CASSLYTGGVTDTQYF. In DNA, the CDR3 is TGTGCCAGCAGTTTATATACGGGAGGGGTTACAGATACGCAGTATTTT.

This clone was found once. The rearrangement links TRBV28 to TRBJ2-5, with 9 bases lining up with TRBD2. Germline V gives CDR1 MDHEN, CDR2 SYDVKM. After removal of 2 bases from V and 1 base from J, the junction contained 8 bases not matched to a gene. CDR3 size: 17 residues. In DNA form, the CDR3 reads TGTGCCAGCAGTTTAGGGCGTGGCGGGAGGGCCCAAGAGACCCAGTACTTC. This codes for CASSLGRGGRAQETQYF.

The chain couples TRBV28 to TRBJ2-1; tentatively, D is TRBD1 or TRBD2 (5 bases each). CDR3 size: 17 residues. Germline-derived CDR1 and CDR2 are MDHEN and SYDVKM. Trimming cost V 3 bases and J 5 bases, with 20 bases left between them. This CDR3 reads CASSFRATRDHHNEQFF. DNA of the CDR3: TGTGCCAGCAGTTTTCGGGCAACTAGGGACCACCACAATGAGCAGTTCTTC.